This T cell receptor (beta chain) was captured in a study of blood T cell repertoires in COVID-19. Study at large: The study drew acute and convalescent COVID-19 samples from the United States, Italy and Spain. Sources were T cells, B-cell-depleted T cells, or PBMCs; the material itself was cDNA or gDNA.

The germline gives CDR1 SGHRS, CDR2 YFSETQ. The CDR3 extends over 16 amino acids. V lost 0 bases and J lost 0, with 10 bases in between. Repertoires were generated with immunoSEQ multiplex PCR, while TCRdb's copy carries only in-frame clones and drops some. In the table there are about 390,000 clones, 87% of which are singletons. Participants spanned ages roughly 18 to 90 years and resided in 20 to 30 US areas. What the recovered Cohort 3 donors had was two negative PCRs, clearance, or symptom resolution. The table lists this clone with a few counts. This receptor was taken from a woman aged 50 to 60 who had recovered from COVID-19. Sequencing was performed on PBMCs or T cells enriched from blood (not recorded which). This chain connects TRBV5-1 to TRBJ1-3; tentative D call: TRBD1 (6 bases). CDR3 region: CASSLGTATSGNTIYF. CDR3 in DNA: TGCGCCAGCAGCTTGGGGACAGCGACCTCTGGAAACACCATATATTTT.